This T cell receptor (beta chain) was recorded in a study of CD8+ T cells in alopecia areata. Study in general: In an open-label trial, patients got 5 to 10 mg tofacitinib twice daily. Dosing with tofacitinib proceeded for 6 to 18 months, followed by 6 months off drug. General study results and limits: Lesional tissue from the scalp (especially in alopecia totalis/universalis) showed higher clonality than normal scalp.

Once RNA had been extracted, it was reverse transcribed into cDNA to act as the sequencing template. TCRdb keeps only in-frame clones here, not all; method: immunoSEQ multiplex PCR. The sample consists of 160,000 or so clones, around half of them appearing once. This clone was detected once. What it binds is not known. The receptor comes from a human donor with alopecia areata. This specimen was CD8+ T cells sorted from blood, taken at week 0.

CDR3 residues: CASSLLGGAYNEQFF. The CDR3 DNA reads as TGTGCCAGCAGTTTACTGGGGGGGGCCTACAATGAGCAGTTCTTC. This chain links TRBV27 with TRBJ2-1; the match to TRBD2 covers 7 bases. Germline-derived CDR1 and CDR2 are MNHEY and SMNVEV (reference sequence). The ends lost 2 bases at V and 2 bases at J; junction bases unmatched: 3. The CDR3 contains 15 residues.